The clone carrying this TCR beta chain has at least ten counts. Its specificity is not known. MiXCR, applied by TCRdb to the RT-PCR reads, yields one record per CDR3 protein. The sample yields 500,000 to 600,000 distinct CDR3 sequences, less than 8% seen once. The data belong to a study of response to subunit inactivated influenza vaccine. Findings and caveats of the study: There was a suggestion from the authors that each seasonal influenza vaccination recruits few new T cells.

V shed 8 bases, J shed 7 bases, and the junction held 6 bases outside the gene matches. This CDR3 is built from 13 residues. The specimen comprised PBMCs from blood, sampled less than 30 months after vaccination. The rearrangement joins TRBV23-1 to TRBJ2-4, with 9 nucleotides matching TRBD1. TRBV23-1 is an ORF for which the function is uncertain. This TCR was recovered from a man between 50 and 69 years old who received an inactivated influenza vaccine. Written as DNA, the CDR3 is TGCGCCAGCTGTACAGGGGGCACGAACATTCAGTACTTC. Translating gives CASCTGGTNIQYF.